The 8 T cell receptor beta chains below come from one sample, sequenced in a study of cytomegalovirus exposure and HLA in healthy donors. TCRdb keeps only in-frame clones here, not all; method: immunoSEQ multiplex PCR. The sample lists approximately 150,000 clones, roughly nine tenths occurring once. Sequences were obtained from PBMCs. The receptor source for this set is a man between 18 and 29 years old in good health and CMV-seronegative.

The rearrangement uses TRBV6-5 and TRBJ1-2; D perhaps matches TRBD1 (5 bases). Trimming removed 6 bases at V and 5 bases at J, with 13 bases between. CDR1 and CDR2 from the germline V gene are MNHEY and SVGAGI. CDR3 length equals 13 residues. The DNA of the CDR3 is TGTGCCAGCAGAGTCCAACAGGAGTATGGCTACACCTTC. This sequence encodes CASRVQQEYGYTF.

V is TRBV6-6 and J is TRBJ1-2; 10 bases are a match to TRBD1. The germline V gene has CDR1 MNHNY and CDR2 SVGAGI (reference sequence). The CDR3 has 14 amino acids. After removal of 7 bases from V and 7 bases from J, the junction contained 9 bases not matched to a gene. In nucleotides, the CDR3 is TGTGCCAGCAACAGACAGGGGGCTGTTATTGGCTACACCTTC. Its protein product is CASNRQGAVIGYTF.

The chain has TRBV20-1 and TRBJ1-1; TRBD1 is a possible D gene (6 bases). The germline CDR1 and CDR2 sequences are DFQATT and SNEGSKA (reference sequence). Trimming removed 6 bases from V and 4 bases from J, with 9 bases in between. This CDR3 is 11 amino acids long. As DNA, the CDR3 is TGCAGTGCCACAGGGTCCACTGAAGCTTTCTTT. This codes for CSATGSTEAFF.

Written as DNA, the CDR3 is TGTGCCAGCAGCGCACGGACTAGCGGGATCTACAATGAGCAGTTCTTC. This encodes CASSARTSGIYNEQFF. The V gene is TRBV9, the J gene TRBJ2-1, with TRBD2 matching 12 bases. Germline V gives CDR1 SGDLS, CDR2 YYNGEE. The V segment lost 3 bases and the J segment 3 bases; nucleotides outside the gene matches: 4. The CDR3 length is 16 residues.

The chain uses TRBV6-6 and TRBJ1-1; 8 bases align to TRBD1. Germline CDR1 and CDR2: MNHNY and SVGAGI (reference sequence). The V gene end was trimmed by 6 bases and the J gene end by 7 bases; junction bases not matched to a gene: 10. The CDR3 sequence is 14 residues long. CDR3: CASRYDRGRLEAFF. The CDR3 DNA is TGTGCCAGCAGATACGACAGGGGCCGTCTTGAAGCTTTCTTT.

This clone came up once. CDR3 sequence: CASSDRRTRDQQYF. The CDR3 DNA reads TGTGCCAGCAGCGATAGGAGGACTAGGGATCAGCAGTATTTT. The chain recombines TRBV9 with TRBJ2-3, with TRBD2 identical over 7 bases. From germline, CDR1 is SGDLS and CDR2 YYNGEE. This CDR3 region has 14 residues. V lost 3 bases, J lost 11 bases, and 12 bases stayed unmatched.

CDR3 sequence (DNA): TGTGCCAGCAGCCCCAGGGAGGCCACAGATACGCAGTATTTT. This codes for CASSPREATDTQYF. The chain combines TRBV7-2 with TRBJ2-3, with a possible D match to TRBD2 (6 bases). V gave up 5 bases and J gave up 2 bases, with 11 bases separating them. From germline, CDR1 is SGHTA and CDR2 FQGNSA. The CDR3 length is 14 residues.

Here the CDR3 reads CATQAQGPGANYGYTF. CDR3 sequence (DNA): TGTGCCACTCAAGCTCAGGGTCCTGGAGCTAACTATGGCTACACCTTC. V and J are TRBV19 and TRBJ1-2; TRBD1 might be the D (5 bases). The CDR3 has 16 residues. From germline, CDR1 is LNHDA and CDR2 SQIVND (reference sequence). Trimming left V 10 bases short and J 0 bases short, with 21 bases between.